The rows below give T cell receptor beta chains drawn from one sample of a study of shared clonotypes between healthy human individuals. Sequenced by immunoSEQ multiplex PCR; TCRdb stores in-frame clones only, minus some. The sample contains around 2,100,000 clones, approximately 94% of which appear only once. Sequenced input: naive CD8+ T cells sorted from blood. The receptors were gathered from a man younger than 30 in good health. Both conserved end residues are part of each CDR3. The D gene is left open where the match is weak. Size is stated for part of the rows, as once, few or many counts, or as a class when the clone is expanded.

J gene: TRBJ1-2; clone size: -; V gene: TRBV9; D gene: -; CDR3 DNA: TGTGCCAGCAGCGTAGCTGGCGATAACTATGGCTACACCTTC; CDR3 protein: CASSVAGDNYGYTF
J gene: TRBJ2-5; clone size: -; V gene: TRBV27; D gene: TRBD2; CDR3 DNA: TGTGCCAGCAGTCTTGTAGCGGGAGGGACGAAGGAGACCCAGTACTTC; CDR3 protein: CASSLVAGGTKETQYF
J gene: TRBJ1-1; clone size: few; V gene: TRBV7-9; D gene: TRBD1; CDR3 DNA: TGTGCCAGCAGCGCCCCCGACAGGGCGATCCCTGAAGCTTTCTTT; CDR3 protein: CASSAPDRAIPEAFF
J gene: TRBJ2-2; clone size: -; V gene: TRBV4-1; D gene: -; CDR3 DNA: TGCGCCAGCAGCCAAGAGGGGGTGGGCGGGGAGCTGTTTTTT; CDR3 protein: CASSQEGVGGELFF
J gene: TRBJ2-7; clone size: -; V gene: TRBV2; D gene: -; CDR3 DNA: TGTGCCAGCAGTGAAGCAGACAGGAGGTACGAGCAGTACTTC; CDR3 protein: CASSEADRRYEQYF
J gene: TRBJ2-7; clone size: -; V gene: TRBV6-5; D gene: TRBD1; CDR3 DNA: TGTGCCAGCAGTTACTCCCGGGGACAGATAAGCTACGAGCAGTACTTC; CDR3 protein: CASSYSRGQISYEQYF
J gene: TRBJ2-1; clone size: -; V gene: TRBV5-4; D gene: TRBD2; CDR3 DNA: TGTGCCAGCAGCGGCTCTAGCGGGGGAGGCAATGAGCAGTTCTTC; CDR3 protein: CASSGSSGGGNEQFF
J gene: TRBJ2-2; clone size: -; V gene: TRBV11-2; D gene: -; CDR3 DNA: TGTGCCAGCAGAGACCTCGGGGGTCTGGTCACCGGGGAGCTGTTTTTT; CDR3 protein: CASRDLGGLVTGELFF
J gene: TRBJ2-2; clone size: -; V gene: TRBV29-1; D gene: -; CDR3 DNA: TGCAGCGTTGAAGAAATATTACAGGGGAACACCGGGGAGCTGTTTTTT; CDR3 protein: CSVEEILQGNTGELFF
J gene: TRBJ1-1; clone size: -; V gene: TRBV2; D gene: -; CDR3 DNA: TGTGCCAGGCGGCCCTTGGGGGGCACTGAAGCTTTCTTT; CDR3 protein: CARRPLGGTEAFF
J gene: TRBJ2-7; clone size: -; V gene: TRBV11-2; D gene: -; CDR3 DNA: TGTGCCAGCAGCTTAGATCCAGGGTCCTCTGGCGAGCAGTACTTC; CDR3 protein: CASSLDPGSSGEQYF
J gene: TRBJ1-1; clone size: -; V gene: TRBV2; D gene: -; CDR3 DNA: TGTGCCAGCAGTGATTGGAACACTGAAGCTTTCTTT; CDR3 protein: CASSDWNTEAFF